This is a list of T cell receptor beta chains from one sample in a study of T cell repertoires in aging, cancer and after chemotherapy. TCRdb reprocessed the multiplex PCR reads via MiXCR and lists one record per CDR3 protein. This sample has roughly 9,000 distinct CDR3 sequences; around 34% occur once, and the top ten carry around 12%. The sample consisted of blood. The receptors derive from a human donor in good health. The donor label of this sample is uncertain. CDR3s leave out the opening cysteine and the closing phenylalanine or tryptophan.

V gene: TRBV13
J gene: TRBJ1-6
CDR3 protein: ASSSAPTGRSSPLH

V gene: TRBV6-2/TRBV6-3
J gene: TRBJ1-6
CDR3 protein: ASSYPPEDWNSPLH

V gene: TRBV6-2/TRBV6-3
J gene: TRBJ1-5
CDR3 protein: ASSSGQGENQPQH

V gene: TRBV5-5
J gene: TRBJ1-2
CDR3 protein: ASSLTGTGFNYGYT

V gene: TRBV5-4
J gene: TRBJ1-6
CDR3 protein: ASSLGWDRGSSSPLH

V gene: TRBV5-1
J gene: TRBJ1-1
CDR3 protein: ASSPRQANTEAF

V gene: TRBV10-3
J gene: TRBJ2-2
CDR3 protein: AISLQGTDGELF

V gene: TRBV5-1
J gene: TRBJ2-3
CDR3 protein: ASSPRTGATNTDTQY

V gene: TRBV30
J gene: TRBJ1-6
CDR3 protein: AWMGQGPMSSYNSPLH

V gene: TRBV6-1
J gene: TRBJ2-7
CDR3 protein: ASSEVLARYEQY

V gene: TRBV29-1
J gene: TRBJ1-1
CDR3 protein: SALQGLSEAF

V gene: TRBV5-1
J gene: TRBJ2-5
CDR3 protein: ASSPGDYQETQY

V gene: TRBV5-4
J gene: TRBJ2-1
CDR3 protein: ASRPGTSNNEQF

V gene: TRBV30
J gene: TRBJ1-6
CDR3 protein: AWSIGTNSYNSPLH

V gene: TRBV12-3/TRBV12-4
J gene: TRBJ1-2
CDR3 protein: AISEQGTSYT

V gene: TRBV5-5
J gene: TRBJ1-3
CDR3 protein: ASSLGVRGLGNTIY

V gene: TRBV5-4
J gene: TRBJ2-6
CDR3 protein: ASSYGQGKGANVLT

V gene: TRBV5-6
J gene: TRBJ2-7
CDR3 protein: ASSPDRGNYEQY

V gene: TRBV6-5
J gene: TRBJ1-5
CDR3 protein: ASRLVGELNQPQH

V gene: TRBV5-4
J gene: TRBJ2-7
CDR3 protein: ASTGITSNEQY

V gene: TRBV20-1
J gene: TRBJ2-3
CDR3 protein: SAGRLAGADTQY

V gene: TRBV12-3/TRBV12-4
J gene: TRBJ1-1
CDR3 protein: DSSLGPNRMNTEAF

V gene: TRBV5-5
J gene: TRBJ2-1
CDR3 protein: ASSLAPRDRYNEQF

V gene: TRBV28
J gene: TRBJ2-7
CDR3 protein: ASSLSRYEQY

V gene: TRBV19
J gene: TRBJ2-6
CDR3 protein: ASRKGRDRGAGANVLT

V gene: TRBV10-1
J gene: TRBJ2-3
CDR3 protein: ASSDPLAGHTDTQY

V gene: TRBV5-1
J gene: TRBJ2-7
CDR3 protein: ASSSLPTSSYEQY

V gene: TRBV5-4
J gene: TRBJ2-7
CDR3 protein: ASSSSGGSYEQY

V gene: TRBV6-2/TRBV6-3
J gene: TRBJ2-7
CDR3 protein: ASSYRASYEQY

V gene: TRBV24-1
J gene: TRBJ1-4
CDR3 protein: ATSDAQGAGEKLF

V gene: TRBV30
J gene: TRBJ2-7
CDR3 protein: AWSAGLEGEQY

V gene: TRBV7-9
J gene: TRBJ1-6
CDR3 protein: ASSLPPSPLH

V gene: TRBV30
J gene: TRBJ2-5
CDR3 protein: AWGGGAGTQY

V gene: TRBV7-9
J gene: TRBJ2-2
CDR3 protein: ASSLAITGGELF